This entry features one T cell receptor beta chain sequence. Antigen specificity is unknown. The data were obtained in a study of cytomegalovirus exposure and HLA in healthy donors. Study outcomes and limitations: Sequencing depth roughly uniform across donors was assumed in presence/absence analyses. Later work found most CMV-associated TCR beta chains apparently HLA-restricted. A reported reduction in N-insertions relative to the roughly 640-donor mean was seen in an Asian-associated ancestry cluster in a later analysis.

PCR used 60 Vbeta primers and 13 Jbeta primers. Original handling: Unique TCR beta chains totaled about 73 million in a later count, with around 12 million of them shared. The method was immunoSEQ multiplex PCR; TCRdb's version includes in-frame clones alone and lacks a portion of them. V, J and clone size are taken as reported in that table, and D and trimming were inferred from the DNA itself. The profile shows 50,000 or so clones, approximately 72% of them singletons. The V gene's germline CDR1 is LGHNA and CDR2 YSLEER. V lost 0 bases and J lost 8, with 13 bases in between. CDR3 size: 14 residues. Sequencing was carried out using PBMCs. This rearrangement joins TRBV4-3 to TRBJ1-2, with D possibly being TRBD1 (5 bases). This TCR derives from a woman aged 45-60 years in good health and CMV-seronegative. CDR3 region: CASSQDGRGEGYTF. The CDR3 region has the DNA TGCGCCAGCAGCCAAGACGGTCGGGGGGAGGGCTACACCTTC.